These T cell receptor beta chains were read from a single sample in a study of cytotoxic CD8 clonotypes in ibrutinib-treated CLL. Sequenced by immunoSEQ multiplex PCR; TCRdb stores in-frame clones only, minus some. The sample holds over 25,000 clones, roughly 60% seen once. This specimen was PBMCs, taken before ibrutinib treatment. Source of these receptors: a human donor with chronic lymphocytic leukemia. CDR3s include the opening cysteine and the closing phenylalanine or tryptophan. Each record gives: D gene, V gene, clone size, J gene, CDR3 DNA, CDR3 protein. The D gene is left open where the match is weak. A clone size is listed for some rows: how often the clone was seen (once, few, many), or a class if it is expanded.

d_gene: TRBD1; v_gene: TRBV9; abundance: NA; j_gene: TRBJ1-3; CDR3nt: TGTGCCAGCAGCGTCGACAGGGGGTCGGGAAACACCATATATTTT; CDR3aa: CASSVDRGSGNTIYF
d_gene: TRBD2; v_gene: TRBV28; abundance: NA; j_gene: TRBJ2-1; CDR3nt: TGTGCCAGCGGCCATTCAAGCGGGAGAGTCTACAATGAGCAGTTCTTC; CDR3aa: CASGHSSGRVYNEQFF
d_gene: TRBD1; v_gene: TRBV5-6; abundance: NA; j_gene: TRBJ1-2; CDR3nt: TGTGCCAGCAGCTTGGGGACAGGAGGCTTCTATGGCTACACCTTC; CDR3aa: CASSLGTGGFYGYTF
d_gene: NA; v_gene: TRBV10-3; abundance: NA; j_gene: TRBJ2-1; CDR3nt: TGTGCCATCAGTGAGTCCACGACAGATTCCAACAATGAGCAGTTCTTC; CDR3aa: CAISESTTDSNNEQFF
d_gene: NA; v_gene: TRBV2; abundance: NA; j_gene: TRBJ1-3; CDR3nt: TGTGCCAGCAGTGAGCGCAGTCGCTCTGGAAACACCATATATTTT; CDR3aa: CASSERSRSGNTIYF
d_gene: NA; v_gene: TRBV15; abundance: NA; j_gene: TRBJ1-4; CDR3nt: TGTGCCACCAGCAGAGCCCCCGTTAGCACAGACCATAGTGAAAAACTGTTTTTT; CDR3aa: CATSRAPVSTDHSEKLFF
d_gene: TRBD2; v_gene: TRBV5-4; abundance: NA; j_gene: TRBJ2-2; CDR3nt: TGTGCCAGCAGGGAATTAGCGGGGGGGCCCCGGGAGCTGTTTTTT; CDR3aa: CASRELAGGPRELFF
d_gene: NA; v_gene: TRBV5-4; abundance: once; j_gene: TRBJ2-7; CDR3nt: TGTGCCAGCGGGCCCTCGGGTGGCCCCGAGCAGTACTTC; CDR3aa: CASGPSGGPEQYF
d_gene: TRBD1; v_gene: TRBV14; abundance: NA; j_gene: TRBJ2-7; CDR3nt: TGTGCCAGCAGCCAAAAAGGGGGACAGACCTACGAGCAGTACTTC; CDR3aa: CASSQKGGQTYEQYF
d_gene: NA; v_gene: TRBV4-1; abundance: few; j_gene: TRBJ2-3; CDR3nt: TGCGCCAGCAGCCAAATGGACCCGGATACGCAGTATTTT; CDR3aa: CASSQMDPDTQYF
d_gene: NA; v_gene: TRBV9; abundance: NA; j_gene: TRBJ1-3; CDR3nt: TGTGCCAGCAGCGTAGATCCGCCATCCTCTGGAAACACCATATATTTT; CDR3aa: CASSVDPPSSGNTIYF
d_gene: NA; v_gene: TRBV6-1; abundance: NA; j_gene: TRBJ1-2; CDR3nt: TGTGCCAGCAGTGAGGAGGGGCTGTATGACTATGGCTACACCTTC; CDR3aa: CASSEEGLYDYGYTF
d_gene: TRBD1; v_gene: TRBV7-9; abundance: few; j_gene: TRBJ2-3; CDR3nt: TGTGCCAGCAGCTTCGGGACAGGGGAGTCAGATACGCAGTATTTT; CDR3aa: CASSFGTGESDTQYF
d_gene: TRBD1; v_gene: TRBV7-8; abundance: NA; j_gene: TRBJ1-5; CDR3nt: TGTGCCAGCAGCTTAGAGGGGACAGGGTATCAGCCCCAGCATTTT; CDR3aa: CASSLEGTGYQPQHF
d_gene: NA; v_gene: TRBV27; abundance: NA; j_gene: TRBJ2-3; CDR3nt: TGTGCCAGCAGCCCCCACGGGTTGCTCGCGGATACGCAGTATTTT; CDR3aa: CASSPHGLLADTQYF
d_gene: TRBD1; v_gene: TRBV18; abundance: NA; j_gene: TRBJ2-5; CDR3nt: TGTGCCAGCTCACTCGGACAGGGGGAGACCCAGTACTTC; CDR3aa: CASSLGQGETQYF
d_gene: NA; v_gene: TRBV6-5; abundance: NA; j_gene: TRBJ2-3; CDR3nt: TGTGCCAGCAGTTACTCCGGGACTAGCACAGATACGCAGTATTTT; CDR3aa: CASSYSGTSTDTQYF
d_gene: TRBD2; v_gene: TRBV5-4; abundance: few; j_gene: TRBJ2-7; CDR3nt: TGTGCCAGCAGTCAGACCGGGACTACCAGCTCCTACGAGCAGTACTTC; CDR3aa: CASSQTGTTSSYEQYF